The sequence of this T cell receptor (beta chain) was determined in a study of cytomegalovirus exposure and HLA in healthy donors. Study observations and caveats: According to a later analysis, TCR clusters from the first cohort tended to co-occur in the 120 or so validation repertoires. Researchers reported that a few CMV-associated chains were confirmed in vitro as CMV antigen-specific.

The repertoire was sequenced with immunoSEQ multiplex PCR; TCRdb's copy has only in-frame clones and lacks some. The sample has over 200,000 clones, around 88% seen once; the top ten hold 2.9%. Germline V gene data show CDR1 as LGHNA and CDR2 as YNFKEQ. Trimming took 1 base from V and 7 from J; bases not matched to a gene: 6. CDR3 length: 15 residues. In the case of this clone: Its antigen remains unknown.

This TCR was sampled from a woman aged 18 to 35 in good health and CMV-seronegative. The chain couples TRBV4-2 to TRBJ2-7; the match to TRBD1 covers 11 bases. Sequencing used PBMCs. The CDR3 here is CASSQVGQGAGEQYF. The CDR3 DNA reads as TGTGCCAGCAGCCAAGTAGGACAGGGGGCGGGGGAGCAGTACTTC.